This section outlines one TCR beta chain sequence together with its context. Living in about two dozen US areas, the participants were between about 18 and 100 years of age. The data were taken from a study of blood T cell repertoires in COVID-19. Study in general: Samples representing acute and convalescent COVID-19 were sourced from the United States, Italy and Spain.

Under the authors' procedure: Researchers report that nucleated cell counts were estimated from reference gene primer amplification. Only in-frame clones appear in the TCRdb table, and some are missing; sequencing was by immunoSEQ multiplex PCR. The D gene and trimming were derived from the DNA, and the V and J assignments and clone size from that table. The table includes about 380,000 clones, 88% detected once. The J segment lost 0 bases and the V segment lost 0 bases, leaving 5 bases of the junction unmatched. The CDR3 loop spans 17 amino acids. Germline CDR1 SGHRS, CDR2 YFSETQ. This TCR came from a young woman who had recovered from COVID-19. The chain joins TRBV5-1 to TRBJ1-3; 8 bases are a match to TRBD1. Sequencing was carried out using PBMCs or T cells enriched from blood (not recorded which). CDR3 region: CASSLGGTGPSGNTIYF. The CDR3 nucleotides read TGCGCCAGCAGCTTGGGAGGGACAGGCCCCTCTGGAAACACCATATATTTT. The whole variable domain, filled in from reference TRBV5-1 and TRBJ1-3, reads KAGVTQTPRYLIKTRGQQVTLSCSPISGHRSVSWYQQTPGQGLQFLFEYFSETQRNKGNFPGRFSGRQFSNSRSEMNVSTLELGDSALYLCASSLGGTGPSGNTIYFGEGSWLTVV.